Shown below are 23 T cell receptor beta chains from a single sample sequenced in a study of CD8 T cells in ankylosing spondylitis. TCRdb reprocessed the 5' RACE reads with MiXCR, giving one entry per CDR3 protein. The repertoire consists of around 120,000 distinct CDR3 sequences, with about 25% occurring once and the leading ten covering about 12%. The sequencing sample was made of synovial fluid, either unsorted or a sorted T cell fraction (not recorded which). These receptors came from a male donor with ankylosing spondylitis.

This clonotype was counted many times. V and J are TRBV7-9 and TRBJ2-1; TRBD1 matches at 7 bases. CDR1 and CDR2 (germline): SEHNR, FQNEAQ (reference sequence). V lost 5 bases and J lost 10; bases outside the gene matches: 5. The CDR3 consists of 12 residues. CDR3 protein: CASSPDRDEQFF. CDR3 DNA: TGTGCCAGCAGCCCAGACAGGGACGAGCAGTTCTTC.

This clonotype turned up a few times. The chain uses TRBV20-1 and TRBJ2-3; 9 bases fit TRBD2. J was trimmed by 3 bases and V by 6 bases; bases with no gene match: 7. CDR3 length: 14 residues. The germline V gene has CDR1 DFQATT and CDR2 SNEGSKA (reference sequence). This chain's CDR3 is CSAKAREGTDTQYF. DNA for the CDR3: TGCAGTGCAAAAGCGCGGGAGGGGACAGATACGCAGTATTTT.

This clonotype was counted many times. The CDR3 reads CASSQRNYGYTF. Written as DNA, the CDR3 is TGTGCCAGCAGCCAGAGGAACTATGGCTACACCTTC. The rearrangement links TRBV14 to TRBJ1-2; D gene unclear. CDR1 and CDR2 from the germline V gene are SGHDN and FVKESK. Trimming shortened V by 3 bases and J by 2 bases, and 4 bases separated the two germline ends. This CDR3 has 12 amino acids.

The chain joins TRBV11-2 to TRBJ2-1; 8 bases fit TRBD2. CDR1 is SGHAT, CDR2 FQNNGV, per germline. Trimming at V came to 0 bases and at J to 9 bases, leaving 13 bases not matched to a gene. The CDR3 has 17 residues. CDR3 amino acids: CASSLDSPGLGRVEQFF. The DNA of the CDR3 is TGTGCCAGCAGCTTAGATTCACCGGGACTAGGTCGTGTTGAGCAGTTCTTC.

The chain combines TRBV20-1 with TRBJ2-7; 9 bases match TRBD2. The V gene end was trimmed by 2 bases and the J gene end by 3 bases; junction bases not matched to a gene: 11. The CDR3 extends over 16 amino acids. The germline CDR1 and CDR2 sequences are DFQATT and SNEGSKA (reference sequence). CDR3 residues: CSARLAGFNKDYEQYF. As DNA, the CDR3 is TGCAGTGCTAGACTAGCGGGATTTAATAAGGACTACGAGCAGTACTTC.

This clonotype was detected ten times or more. J is TRBJ1-1 and V is TRBV20-1; 8 bases align to TRBD1. CDR1 and CDR2 (germline): DFQATT, SNEGSKA (reference sequence). V shed 5 bases, J shed 4 bases, and the junction held 6 bases outside the gene matches. The CDR3 has 13 residues. The CDR3 region has the DNA TGCAGTGCTCCGGACAGGGTGGCCACTGAAGCTTTCTTT. Protein: CSAPDRVATEAFF.

This clonotype was found many times. This chain connects TRBV6-2 or TRBV6-3 to TRBJ2-1; D is undetermined. Trimming shortened V by 5 bases and J by 6 bases, and 11 bases separated the two germline ends. CDR3 length equals 13 residues. Looked up from germline, CDR1 is MNHEY and CDR2 is SVGEGT. The CDR3 DNA reads TGTGCCAGCAGTACTGTACTAAGCAATGAGCAGTTCTTC. As protein: CASSTVLSNEQFF.

This clonotype was counted a few times. This chain joins TRBV10-1 and TRBJ1-4, with D possibly matching TRBD1 (6 bases). Germline loops: CDR1 WNHNN, CDR2 SYGVQD (reference sequence). This CDR3 is 13 amino acids long. Trimming removed 0 bases from V and 8 bases from J, with 7 bases in between. CDR3 sequence reads: CASSESRGEKLFF. Written as DNA, the CDR3 is TGCGCCAGCAGTGAGTCGAGGGGGGAAAAACTGTTTTTT.

This clonotype was seen more than once but under ten times. V usage is TRBV7-9 and J usage is TRBJ2-1; 7 bases line up with TRBD2. This CDR3 contains 15 residues. The germline V gene has CDR1 SEHNR and CDR2 FQNEAQ (reference sequence). J was trimmed by 8 bases and V by 6 bases; bases with no gene match: 13. This chain's CDR3 is CASRKAGLQPDEQFF. CDR3 coding DNA: TGTGCCAGCAGGAAAGCGGGACTCCAACCGGATGAGCAGTTCTTC.

This clonotype has only a few counts. This sequence joins TRBV4-2 and TRBJ2-2; no definite D call. The CDR3 runs to 17 residues. V was pared by 0 bases and J by 1 base, with 12 bases between. Germline assignment: CDR1 LGHNA and CDR2 YNFKEQ. The CDR3 here is CASSQDLRILNTGELFF. The DNA of the CDR3 is TGTGCCAGCAGCCAAGATCTACGCATTCTGAACACCGGGGAGCTGTTTTTT.

CDR3 protein: CSASLGAETQYF. In nucleotides, the CDR3 is TGCAGTGCTAGTTTGGGGGCAGAGACCCAGTACTTC. The chain employs TRBV20-1 and TRBJ2-5; tentative D call: TRBD1 (6 bases). The CDR3 sequence is 12 residues long. V gave up 3 bases and J gave up 4 bases, with 9 bases separating them. Per germline, CDR1 DFQATT and CDR2 SNEGSKA (reference sequence).

This clonotype was counted a few times. Written as DNA, the CDR3 is TGTGCCAGCAGTTTCGGGGGACAGATGAACACTGAAGCTTTCTTT. Amino acids: CASSFGGQMNTEAFF. This chain links TRBV6-5 with TRBJ1-1, with 7 bases fitting TRBD1. J was trimmed by 0 bases and V by 4 bases; bases with no gene match: 5. The CDR3 is 15 amino acids. In germline, CDR1 is MNHEY, CDR2 SVGAGI.

The CDR3 protein is CASSLVGQGSEKLFF. DNA for the CDR3: TGCGCCAGCAGCTTGGTGGGACAGGGTAGCGAAAAACTGTTTTTT. V usage is TRBV5-1 and J usage is TRBJ1-4; 9 bases are shared with TRBD1. The germline CDR1 and CDR2 sequences are SGHRS and YFSETQ. The CDR3 spans 15 residues. Trimming took 0 bases from V and 8 from J; bases not matched to a gene: 5.

CDR3 nucleotides: TGTGCCAGCAGCCCGACTAGCGGGAGGAGTACTAGCACAGATACGCAGTATTTT. As protein: CASSPTSGRSTSTDTQYF. The chain links TRBV3-1 to TRBJ2-3; 13 nucleotides agree with TRBD2. CDR3 length: 18 residues. The V segment lost 4 bases and the J segment 0 bases; nucleotides outside the gene matches: 7. In germline, CDR1 is LGHDT, CDR2 YNNKEL (reference sequence).

This clonotype has just a few counts. This chain joins TRBV10-3 and TRBJ2-7; possible D gene TRBD1, 5 bases. The V gene lost 4 bases and the J gene lost 3 bases, with 7 bases spanning the gap. CDR1 is ENHRY, CDR2 SYGVKD, per germline. The CDR3 consists of 12 residues. The CDR3: CAISVDNYEQYF. DNA of the CDR3: TGTGCCATCAGTGTGGACAACTACGAGCAGTACTTC.

This clonotype was found a few times. V is TRBV25-1 and J is TRBJ2-1; no definite D call. The ends were cut back, 1 base at V and 8 bases at J, with 12 bases in the middle. Germline CDR1 reads MGHDK; CDR2 reads SYGVNS. This CDR3 is built from 14 residues. The CDR3 reads CASSEFGVHDEQFF. Written as DNA, the CDR3 is TGTGCCAGCAGTGAATTTGGTGTTCACGATGAGCAGTTCTTC.

The rearrangement links TRBV14 to TRBJ2-3, with 8 bases lining up with TRBD1. This CDR3 has 15 amino acids. V was clipped by 3 bases and J by 4 bases; unmatched bases: 6. CDR1 SGHDN and CDR2 FVKESK come from the germline V gene. CDR3 protein: CASSHLTGESDTQYF. The DNA for the CDR3 is TGTGCCAGCAGCCACCTGACAGGGGAGTCAGATACGCAGTATTTT.

This clonotype was picked up many times. The rearrangement joins TRBV5-1 to TRBJ2-1; D possibly corresponds to TRBD1 (5 bases). Germline lookup yields CDR1 SGHRS and CDR2 YFSETQ. Trimming shortened V by 7 bases and J by 5 bases, and 16 bases separated the two germline ends. There are 14 residues in the CDR3. This CDR3 is CASAFRGQNNEQFF. The CDR3 DNA follows: TGCGCCAGCGCGTTCCGCGGACAAAACAATGAGCAGTTCTTC.

The chain carries TRBV4-2 and TRBJ1-1; D perhaps matches TRBD1 (5 bases). This CDR3 contains 14 residues. V shed 3 bases and J shed 3 bases, with 11 bases lying between them. Germline V gene data show CDR1 as LGHNA and CDR2 as YNFKEQ. The CDR3 DNA reads as TGTGCCAGCAGCCATACTGACAGCTACACTGAAGCTTTCTTT. This encodes CASSHTDSYTEAFF.

In this sample, this clonotype turned up a few times. The chain couples TRBV20-1 to TRBJ1-1; 9 nucleotides match TRBD1. The CDR3 loop spans 14 amino acids. Losses at the gene ends were 6 bases for V and 5 bases for J; bases not matched to a gene: 10. CDR1 and CDR2 from the germline V gene are DFQATT and SNEGSKA (reference sequence). Here the CDR3 DNA reads TGCAGTGCGGAGACCTGGGACAGGGTGACTGAAGCTTTCTTT. Translated, it gives CSAETWDRVTEAFF.

The V and J genes are TRBV11-1 and TRBJ1-3; D not certain. V lost 0 bases and J lost 3, with 18 bases in between. Germline-derived CDR1 and CDR2 are SGHAT and FQDESV (reference sequence). This CDR3 comprises 18 residues. The CDR3 is CASSLALTDAPDGNTIYF. The DNA of the CDR3 is TGTGCCAGCAGCTTAGCTCTGACTGACGCTCCGGATGGAAACACCATATATTTT.

This rearrangement joins TRBV10-3 to TRBJ2-3, with D possibly being TRBD2 (5 bases). Trimming took 4 bases from V and 7 from J, leaving 12 bases between them. This CDR3 contains 13 residues. Germline V gene sequence: CDR1 ENHRY, CDR2 SYGVKD. CDR3 bases: TGTGCCATCAGTGGAACGGCGGGCCATACGCAGTATTTT. This codes for CAISGTAGHTQYF.

The rearrangement uses TRBV5-1 and TRBJ2-1; 7 bases are a match to TRBD2. The germline CDR1 and CDR2 sequences are SGHRS and YFSETQ. The CDR3 is 15 residues long. V lost 2 bases, J lost 7 bases, and 9 bases stayed unmatched. The CDR3 sequence: CASSFHGREGNEQFF. DNA for the CDR3: TGCGCCAGCAGCTTCCATGGCAGGGAGGGGAATGAGCAGTTCTTC.